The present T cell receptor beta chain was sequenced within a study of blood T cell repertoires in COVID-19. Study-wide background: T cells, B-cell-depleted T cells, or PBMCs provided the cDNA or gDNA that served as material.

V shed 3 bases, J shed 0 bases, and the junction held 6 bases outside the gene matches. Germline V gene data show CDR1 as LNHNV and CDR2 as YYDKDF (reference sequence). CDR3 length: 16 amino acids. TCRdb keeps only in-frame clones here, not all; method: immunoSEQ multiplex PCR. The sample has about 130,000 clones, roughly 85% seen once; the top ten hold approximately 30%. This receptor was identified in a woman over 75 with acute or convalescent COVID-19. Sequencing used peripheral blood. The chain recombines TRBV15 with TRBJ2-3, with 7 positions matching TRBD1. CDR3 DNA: TGTGCCACCAGCAGTGGATTACAGGGGAGCACAGATACGCAGTATTTT. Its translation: CATSSGLQGSTDTQYF. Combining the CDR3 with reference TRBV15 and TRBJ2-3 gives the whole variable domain DAMVIQNPRYQVTQFGKPVTLSCSQTLNHNVMYWYQQKSSQAPKLLFHYYDKDFNNEADTPDNFQSRRPNTSFCFLDIRSPGLGDTAMYLCATSSGLQGSTDTQYFGPGTRLTVL.